One sample yielded the 32 T cell receptor beta chains listed below, sequenced in a study of cytomegalovirus exposure and HLA in healthy donors. Generated by immunoSEQ multiplex PCR, the TCRdb table keeps only in-frame clones and is missing some. The repertoire consists of 250,000 to 300,000 clones, with 65% to 90% occurring once and the leading ten covering 1%. The sample consisted of PBMCs. These receptors came from a woman aged 18-29 years in good health and CMV-seronegative.

The gene calls are TRBV4-2 and TRBJ2-7; 10 bases agree with TRBD2. With V trimmed by 1 base and J by 3 bases, 12 bases remained unmatched. This CDR3 region has 18 residues. Germline CDR1 LGHNA, CDR2 YNFKEQ. CDR3 residues: CASSQVSFPLAGDYEQYF. Written as DNA, the CDR3 is TGTGCCAGCAGCCAAGTGTCGTTTCCTCTAGCGGGAGACTACGAGCAGTACTTC.

This chain links TRBV27 with TRBJ1-4; D uncertain. Looked up from germline, CDR1 is MNHEY and CDR2 is SMNVEV (reference sequence). V was trimmed by 5 bases and J by 8 bases, leaving 15 bases between them. The CDR3 is 14 amino acids. The CDR3 sequence is CASSPRGGREKLFF. Here the CDR3 DNA reads TGTGCCAGCAGTCCCCGGGGAGGTCGCGAAAAACTGTTTTTT.

J is TRBJ1-5 and V is TRBV27, with TRBD1 matching over 10 bases. Per germline, CDR1 MNHEY and CDR2 SMNVEV (reference sequence). This CDR3 contains 16 residues. Unmatched junction bases numbered 6, after V lost 2 bases and J lost 5 bases. CDR3 region: CASSLVGTGVDQPQHF. The CDR3 DNA is TGTGCCAGCAGTTTAGTTGGGACAGGGGTAGATCAGCCCCAGCATTTT.

J is TRBJ2-3 and V is TRBV11-3; D not resolved. Trimming took off 5 bases at V and 6 bases at J, with 12 bases between the two ends. The CDR3 covers 13 residues. The germline V gene encodes CDR1 SGHNT and CDR2 YENEEA. The CDR3 is CASSPRRGDTQYF. The CDR3, as DNA: TGTGCCAGCAGCCCGAGACGAGGTGATACGCAGTATTTT.

The chain has TRBV2 and TRBJ2-2; D is perhaps TRBD1 (6 bases). There are 15 residues in the CDR3. V dropped 2 bases and J dropped 0 bases, with 7 bases sitting between them. Germline CDR1 SNHLY, CDR2 FYNNEI. CDR3 sequence: CASSERTANTGELFF. The DNA for the CDR3 is TGTGCCAGCAGTGAAAGGACAGCGAACACCGGGGAGCTGTTTTTT.

V usage is TRBV14 and J usage is TRBJ2-2; 9 bases are shared with TRBD1. The ends lost 4 bases at V and 7 bases at J; junction bases unmatched: 7. The CDR3 totals 15 residues. CDR1 and CDR2 from the germline V gene are SGHDN and FVKESK. CDR3 nucleotides: TGTGCCAGCAGCCTTCCAGGGACAGGGCTCGGGGAGCTGTTTTTT. This sequence encodes CASSLPGTGLGELFF.

This rearrangement joins TRBV9 to TRBJ2-7; TRBD2 might be the D (5 bases). V dropped 0 bases and J dropped 9 bases, with 19 bases sitting between them. This CDR3 has 15 residues. Germline V gene sequence: CDR1 SGDLS, CDR2 YYNGEE. The CDR3 here is CASSVEGTGSLPQYF. The CDR3 DNA sequence: TGTGCCAGCAGCGTAGAGGGAACGGGGAGTCTTCCGCAGTACTTC.

The gene calls are TRBV27 and TRBJ1-5, with 7 bases identical to TRBD1. The CDR3 runs 15 residues. After removal of 3 bases from V and 3 bases from J, the junction contained 5 bases not matched to a gene. Looked up from germline, CDR1 is MNHEY and CDR2 is SMNVEV (reference sequence). The CDR3 protein is CASSLMGTVNQPQHF. DNA of the CDR3: TGTGCCAGCAGTTTGATGGGGACAGTCAATCAGCCCCAGCATTTT.

The rearrangement links TRBV5-1 to TRBJ2-5, with 14 bases fitting TRBD2. The CDR3 contains 16 residues. Germline V gene data show CDR1 as SGHRS and CDR2 as YFSETQ. After removal of 0 bases from V and 6 bases from J, the junction contained 4 bases not matched to a gene. CDR3 bases: TGCGCCAGCAGCTTGGGGGGGACTAGCGGGAGAAAGACCCAGTACTTC. Amino acid sequence: CASSLGGTSGRKTQYF.

On this clone: At one boundary the junction diverges from the germline segment, which might be a read error. This chain's CDR3 is CASSLRDTSDNEQFF. CDR3 bases: TGTGCCAGTAGTCTCCGGGACACCTCCGACAATGAGCAGTTCTTC. This chain uses TRBV19 with TRBJ2-1; D may be TRBD1 (6 bases). Looked up from germline, CDR1 is LNHDA and CDR2 is SQIVND (reference sequence). This CDR3 comprises 15 residues.

The genes are TRBV27 and TRBJ1-1; D perhaps matches TRBD1 (6 bases). The CDR3 contains 14 residues. V lost 3 bases and J 4 bases, leaving 12 bases between the germline ends. Germline V gives CDR1 MNHEY, CDR2 SMNVEV (reference sequence). The CDR3 DNA sequence: TGTGCCAGCAGTTTGTCCGGGACATTCACTGAAGCTTTCTTT. It translates to CASSLSGTFTEAFF.

This clone has only one observation. The chain uses TRBV5-6 and TRBJ2-1, with D perhaps TRBD2 (6 bases). This CDR3 region has 14 residues. V was trimmed by 4 bases and J by 6 bases, leaving 14 bases between them. Germline V CDR1 and CDR2: SGHDT, YYEEEE. The CDR3 DNA reads as TGTGCCAGCAGCGGACTACCCGGCTCCAATGAGCAGTTCTTC. This encodes CASSGLPGSNEQFF.

V is TRBV30 and J is TRBJ2-7; TRBD1 aligns across 8 bases. Germline V CDR1 and CDR2: GTSNPN, SVGIG (reference sequence). The CDR3 is 12 residues long. Trimming cost V 5 bases and J 2 bases; bases outside gene matches: 2. CDR3 bases: TGTGCCTGGCAGACAGGGGCCTACGAGCAGTACTTC. Translated: CAWQTGAYEQYF.

J is TRBJ2-3 and V is TRBV9; D uncertain. The germline V gene encodes CDR1 SGDLS and CDR2 YYNGEE. There are 12 residues in the CDR3. Deletions cut 5 bases from V and 2 bases from J, with 6 bases between. CDR3 in amino acids: CASSGHTDTQYF. The CDR3 bases are TGTGCCAGCAGTGGCCACACAGATACGCAGTATTTT. The full variable domain, rest sourced from reference TRBV9 and TRBJ2-3, is DSGVTQTPKHLITATGQRVTLRCSPRSGDLSVYWYQQSLDQGLQFLIQYYNGEERAKGNILERFSAQQFPDLHSELNLSSLELGDSALYFCASSGHTDTQYFGPGTRLTVL.

This chain links TRBV27 with TRBJ2-5, with no clear D. CDR3 length: 14 amino acids. The germline V gene has CDR1 MNHEY and CDR2 SMNVEV (reference sequence). V shed 0 bases and J shed 4 bases, with 9 bases lying between them. CDR3 residues: CASSLSSPGETQYF. As DNA, the CDR3 is TGTGCCAGCAGTTTATCTAGTCCGGGAGAGACCCAGTACTTC.

The J gene is TRBJ2-7, the V gene TRBV14, with no clear D. The CDR3 spans 11 residues. Germline V gives CDR1 SGHDN, CDR2 FVKESK. Between the trimmed V and J ends, which lost 5 bases and 4 bases, there was a span of 6 bases. Here the CDR3 DNA reads TGTGCCAGCAGCGAACAATACGAGCAGTACTTC. It specifies CASSEQYEQYF.

V is TRBV30 and J is TRBJ2-3; D is possibly TRBD2 (7 bases). V was shortened by 0 bases and J by 2 bases, with 12 bases between the two germline ends. CDR1 is GTSNPN, CDR2 SVGIG, per germline (reference sequence). This CDR3 has 15 residues. The CDR3 nucleotides read TGTGCCTGGAGTGTAGGCGGGGGCCTCACAGATACGCAGTATTTT. It specifies CAWSVGGGLTDTQYF.

The J gene is TRBJ2-5, the V gene TRBV2; D remains unclear. Trimming stripped 6 bases from V and 2 bases from J, with 13 bases between. Germline V gene data show CDR1 as SNHLY and CDR2 as FYNNEI. The CDR3 contains 14 residues. DNA for the CDR3: TGTGCCAGCAGGAGACTCAATTTTCAAGAGACCCAGTACTTC. Protein product: CASRRLNFQETQYF.

For the CDR3, the DNA is TGTGCCAGCAGCCTGAGACAGCCCCAAGGTAACGAGCAGTACTTC. Protein sequence: CASSLRQPQGNEQYF. The chain carries TRBV6-5 and TRBJ2-7; D is perhaps TRBD1 (5 bases). The V end was cut by 6 bases, the J end by 5 bases, with 20 bases between. CDR3 length: 15 amino acids. CDR1 and CDR2 from the germline V gene are MNHEY and SVGAGI.

V usage is TRBV27 and J usage is TRBJ2-7, with D uncertain. There are 11 residues in the CDR3. V lost 6 bases and J 0 bases, leaving 3 bases between the germline ends. Germline CDR1 is MNHEY and CDR2 is SMNVEV (reference sequence). As DNA, the CDR3 is TGTGCCAGCAGATACTCCTACGAGCAGTACTTC. This codes for CASRYSYEQYF.

The chain links TRBV6-6 to TRBJ1-6, with TRBD1 matching over 9 bases. V was pared by 3 bases and J by 10 bases, with 7 bases of the junction left unmatched. The CDR3 contains 15 residues. From germline, CDR1 is MNHNY and CDR2 SVGAGI (reference sequence). CDR3 protein: CASSYILGQGSPLHF. In DNA form, the CDR3 reads TGTGCCAGCAGTTATATTCTGGGACAGGGCTCACCCCTCCACTTT.

The chain has TRBV29-1 and TRBJ2-7; D is unclear. CDR3 size: 11 residues. V lost 2 bases and J lost 4, with 6 bases in between. CDR1 is SQVTM and CDR2 is ANQGSEA in the germline V gene. The CDR3 sequence is CSVETGYEQYF. The DNA of the CDR3 is TGCAGCGTTGAAACCGGGTACGAGCAGTACTTC.

V and J are TRBV2 and TRBJ2-3; D remains ambiguous. Between the trimmed V and J ends, which lost 3 bases and 6 bases, there was a span of 19 bases. Looked up from germline, CDR1 is SNHLY and CDR2 is FYNNEI. CDR3 length: 16 residues. CDR3 sequence: CASSDNHAAPPDTQYF. The CDR3 DNA reads TGTGCCAGCAGTGACAATCATGCGGCCCCCCCGGATACGCAGTATTTT.

This clone was observed a handful of times. The rearrangement joins TRBV27 to TRBJ2-7, with a tentative D call TRBD1 (5 bases). Germline CDR1 MNHEY, CDR2 SMNVEV (reference sequence). Trimming removed 4 bases at V and 1 base at J, with 8 bases between. The CDR3 has 13 residues. The CDR3 protein is CASSWGTSYEQYF. CDR3 sequence (DNA): TGTGCCAGCAGTTGGGGCACTTCCTACGAGCAGTACTTC.

This sequence joins TRBV4-1 and TRBJ1-5; possibly TRBD1 for D (6 bases). CDR1 and CDR2 (germline): MGHRA, YSYEKL. With 1 base removed from V and 1 base from J, the gap between germline ends came to 11 bases. The CDR3 is made up of 16 amino acids. The DNA for the CDR3 is TGCGCCAGCAGCCAAGGCCCCGGACAGAGCAATCAGCCCCAGCATTTT. Residues: CASSQGPGQSNQPQHF.

This chain uses TRBV10-2 with TRBJ2-1; tentative D call: TRBD1 (5 bases). V lost 7 bases and J lost 0, with 13 bases in between. The germline gives CDR1 WSHSY, CDR2 SAAADI. The CDR3 is 15 amino acids. The CDR3 loop reads CASKGETVSYNEQFF. For the CDR3, the DNA is TGCGCCAGCAAAGGAGAGACAGTCTCCTACAATGAGCAGTTCTTC.

The count of this clone is one. V and J are TRBV28 and TRBJ1-2; D unclear. CDR3 length equals 14 residues. V lost 5 bases and J 6 bases, leaving 16 bases between the germline ends. Germline V lookup: CDR1 MDHEN, CDR2 SYDVKM. DNA of the CDR3: TGTGCCAGCAGTGCCCAACCCGGTACCCATGGCTACACCTTC. Its protein is CASSAQPGTHGYTF.

The chain links TRBV9 to TRBJ1-5, with 11 bases identical to TRBD1. V trimming: 3 bases; J trimming: 3 bases; junction bases outside the gene matches: 2. The CDR3 runs 15 residues. Germline V gives CDR1 SGDLS, CDR2 YYNGEE. In DNA form, the CDR3 reads TGTGCCAGCAGCGCGGGACAGGGGGACAATCAGCCCCAGCATTTT. This sequence encodes CASSAGQGDNQPQHF.

The chain combines TRBV9 with TRBJ1-6; perhaps TRBD1 as D (6 bases). Germline V gene lookup returns CDR1 SGDLS and CDR2 YYNGEE. V lost 3 bases, J lost 7 bases, and 14 bases lay in between. CDR3 length equals 15 residues. The CDR3 DNA follows: TGTGCCAGCAGCGCGAGCAGGGGCCGCAATTCACCCCTCCACTTT. This sequence encodes CASSASRGRNSPLHF.

This clone was found a few times. The chain carries TRBV18 and TRBJ1-6; 9 bases align to TRBD1. V lost 5 bases to trimming and J lost 7 bases; unmatched junction nucleotides: 6. The length of the CDR3 is 15 residues. Per germline, CDR1 KGHSH and CDR2 LQKENI. CDR3 sequence (DNA): TGTGCCAGCTCAGAACGGACAGGGGACAATTCACCCCTCCACTTT. Protein: CASSERTGDNSPLHF.

The chain couples TRBV28 to TRBJ1-2; TRBD1 matches 8 bases. The germline V gene has CDR1 MDHEN and CDR2 SYDVKM. The CDR3 consists of 14 residues. V lost 7 bases and J lost 5; bases outside the gene matches: 9. In DNA, the CDR3 is TGTGCCAGCAAGGCAGGACAGGGAGGATATGGCTACACCTTC. This sequence encodes CASKAGQGGYGYTF.

The V call is TRBV6-6, the J call TRBJ2-2; 7 positions match TRBD1. The ends lost 5 bases at V and 7 bases at J; junction bases unmatched: 7. The CDR3 consists of 14 residues. CDR1 is MNHNY, CDR2 SVGAGI, per germline (reference sequence). The CDR3 here is CASSRLQGIGELFF. The CDR3, as DNA: TGTGCCAGCAGTCGCCTACAGGGGATCGGGGAGCTGTTTTTT.